Presented here are 15 T cell receptor beta chains from one specimen sequenced in a study of blood T cells in healthy people across ages. Then a second PCR, running roughly 7 to 11 cycles, was carried out with a sample-barcoded 5' primer and a J-beta primer mix. TCRdb recomputed calls from the 5' RACE reads with MiXCR, one row per CDR3 protein. The sample lists roughly 1.9 million distinct CDR3 sequences, about 39% occurring once. The sample taken for sequencing was blood. These receptors all stem from a human donor in good health.

This CDR3 reads CASRIAGNSPLHF. The DNA for the CDR3 is TGTGCCAGCAGGATAGCGGGCAATTCACCCCTCCACTTT. The rearrangement links TRBV5-5 to TRBJ1-6; no firm D call. In germline, CDR1 is SGHKS, CDR2 YYEKEE (reference sequence). Trimming left V 5 bases short and J 7 bases short, with 10 bases between. This CDR3 has 13 amino acids.

This clonotype showed up just a few times. V is TRBV6-5 and J is TRBJ2-5; perhaps TRBD1 as D (5 bases). Between the trimmed V and J ends, which lost 4 bases and 5 bases, there was a span of 14 bases. This CDR3 contains 14 residues. CDR1 is MNHEY and CDR2 is SVGAGI in the germline V gene. The CDR3: CASSLLGVLETQYF. Here the CDR3 DNA reads TGTGCCAGCAGTTTATTAGGGGTGTTGGAGACCCAGTACTTC.

This clonotype showed up just a few times. The V call is TRBV11-2, the J call TRBJ2-1; the match to TRBD1 covers 10 bases. Germline loops: CDR1 SGHAT, CDR2 FQNNGV. This CDR3 region has 16 residues. J was trimmed by 5 bases and V by 5 bases; bases with no gene match: 9. The CDR3 region is CASSGSGTGEDNEQFF. In DNA, the CDR3 is TGTGCCAGCAGCGGCTCCGGGACAGGGGAAGACAATGAGCAGTTCTTC.

The table lists this clonotype with a count of one. This rearrangement joins TRBV6-2 or TRBV6-3 to TRBJ2-5; tentatively, D is TRBD1 (6 bases). TRBJ2-7 matches the DNA end more closely, so the J call is doubtful. Germline V gene data show CDR1 as MNHEY and CDR2 as SVGEGT. The CDR3 has 13 residues. The CDR3: CASSYRGWHEQYF. CDR3 coding DNA: TGTGCCAGCAGTTACAGGGGGTGGCACGAGCAGTACTTC.

This clonotype showed up many times. The chain has TRBV29-1 and TRBJ2-1, with 7 nucleotides matching TRBD2. Losses at the gene ends were 7 bases for V and 2 bases for J; bases not matched to a gene: 2. There are 12 residues in the CDR3. Germline-derived CDR1 and CDR2 are SQVTM and ANQGSEA. DNA for the CDR3: TGCAGCGCCGGGACTACCTACAATGAGCAGTTCTTC. This encodes CSAGTTYNEQFF.

This clonotype has more than one count but fewer than ten. The genes are TRBV7-9 and TRBJ1-1; D gene unclear. This CDR3 has 13 amino acids. Germline lookup yields CDR1 SEHNR and CDR2 FQNEAQ (reference sequence). V was pared by 5 bases and J by 1 base, with 8 bases between. The CDR3 DNA follows: TGTGCCAGCAGCATGAGTCGGAACACTGAAGCTTTCTTT. This translates into CASSMSRNTEAFF.

This chain joins TRBV27 and TRBJ2-1; D uncertain. V was cut by 5 bases and J by 7 bases, with 12 bases left in between. This CDR3 region has 13 residues. Germline-derived CDR1 and CDR2 are MNHEY and SMNVEV (reference sequence). The DNA for the CDR3 is TGTGCCAGCAGTCGATCGCCGGAGAATGAGCAGTTCTTC. Amino acid sequence: CASSRSPENEQFF.

CDR3 protein: CSVEPSIGVETQYF. CDR3 nucleotide sequence: TGCAGCGTTGAACCTTCGATAGGGGTAGAGACCCAGTACTTC. This chain uses TRBV29-1 with TRBJ2-5; tentative D call: TRBD1 (5 bases). The CDR3 is made up of 14 amino acids. Germline-derived CDR1 and CDR2 are SQVTM and ANQGSEA. Trimming pared 2 bases from V and 4 bases from J, leaving 14 bases between.

The chain links TRBV20-1 to TRBJ2-3; TRBD1 is a possible D gene (5 bases). The germline V gene encodes CDR1 DFQATT and CDR2 SNEGSKA (reference sequence). V shed 3 bases and J shed 8 bases, with 21 bases lying between them. This CDR3 is 15 amino acids long. CDR3 sequence reads: CSASRNQRRQPTQYF. The CDR3 DNA reads TGCAGTGCTAGTAGAAACCAGCGCCGACAGCCTACGCAGTATTTT.

The genes are TRBV4-3 and TRBJ1-2; no clear D. Per the germline V gene, CDR1 is LGHNA and CDR2 is YSLEER. V was trimmed by 0 bases and J by 4 bases, leaving 18 bases between them. The CDR3 is 17 amino acids. CDR3 coding DNA: TGCGCCAGCAGCCAAGAGGTAGCACGCGGCCTTATCTATGGCTACACCTTC. Translating it yields CASSQEVARGLIYGYTF.

The chain recombines TRBV5-1 with TRBJ2-3, with TRBD1 as a possible D gene (6 bases). Looked up from germline, CDR1 is SGHRS and CDR2 is YFSETQ. V lost 4 bases and J lost 2, with 17 bases in between. The CDR3 loop spans 16 amino acids. CDR3 loop: CASSDNRDHLTDTQYF. The CDR3 DNA reads as TGCGCCAGCAGCGACAACAGGGACCATCTCACAGATACGCAGTATTTT.

The chain has TRBV3-1 and TRBJ2-4; no firm D call. The J call may be wrong; the DNA end is better matched by TRBJ2-7. In germline, CDR1 is LGHDT, CDR2 YNNKEL (reference sequence). The CDR3 length is 15 residues. The CDR3 region is CASSQAPGPFFEQYF. DNA for the CDR3: TGTGCCAGCAGCCAGGCTCCGGGCCCGTTTTTCGAGCAGTACTTC.

This clonotype has a handful of counts. This chain connects TRBV6-5 to TRBJ1-1, with a weak D call TRBD1 (5 bases). Trimming cost V 5 bases and J 3 bases, with 10 bases left between them. The CDR3 has 13 amino acids. Germline CDR1 and CDR2: MNHEY and SVGAGI. The CDR3 spells CASSRQLDTEAFF. The CDR3 DNA follows: TGTGCCAGCAGTCGACAGTTGGACACTGAAGCTTTCTTT.

This clonotype has more than one count but fewer than ten. The V and J genes are TRBV7-2 and TRBJ2-3; D is ambiguous. CDR1 is SGHTA, CDR2 FQGNSA, per germline. With 3 bases removed from V and 0 bases from J, the gap between germline ends came to 7 bases. CDR3 size: 14 residues. CDR3 in amino acids: CASSFSVSTDTQYF. The CDR3 DNA reads as TGTGCCAGCAGCTTCTCGGTTAGCACAGATACGCAGTATTTT. The full variable domain, rest sourced from reference TRBV7-2 and TRBJ2-3, is GAGVSQSPSNKVTEKGKDVELRCDPISGHTALYWYRQSLGQGLEFLIYFQGNSAPDKSGLPSDRFSAERTGGSVSTLTIQRTQQEDSAVYLCASSFSVSTDTQYFGPGTRLTVL.

This clonotype was counted many times. The rearrangement joins TRBV29-1 to TRBJ2-5; no clear D gene. The germline V gene encodes CDR1 SQVTM and CDR2 ANQGSEA. V was shortened by 2 bases and J by 7 bases, with 5 bases between the two germline ends. This CDR3 is 10 amino acids long. CDR3 sequence: CSVELGTQYF. Written as DNA, the CDR3 is TGCAGCGTTGAACTCGGGACCCAGTACTTC.